The entry below describes one T cell receptor (beta chain). It lacks a known antigen. Base qualities are not recorded, but no much larger clone differs from it by a single base. This specimen belongs to a study of shared clonotypes between healthy human individuals (dated by TCRdb to the early 2020s). With respect to the entire study: The cohort included a few men and two women between 18 and 49 years of age. Different laboratories and diverse techniques were used to prepare libraries and sequence TCR repertoires, to increase sequencing depth and limit assay-specific biases. For each donor, CD4 naive and CD4 memory were each given three plates, CD8 naive was given two plates, and CD8 memory was given one plate. Between about 0.9 and 8.9 billion PBMCs per donor were obtained by leukapheresis. To estimate repertoire size and how much clonotypes are shared between individuals, the study performed deep sequencing of blood TCR repertoires from about five healthy adults. General findings and caveats noted by the study authors: Only blood was sampled, and tissue TCR repertoires likely differ from those in blood. Because the study included only a small number of donors, the genetic and exposure-history diversity represented was limited. Clonotypes shared by all four sorted-subset donors showed higher generation probabilities than non-shared clonotypes. Even with the large sequencing depth, rarefaction of the sorted-subset datasets indicated that sequencing was incomplete. Pairwise subsampling led to the expectation that sequencing depth would affect the degree of clonotype sharing among donors. Roughly 5.2% of naive CD4, 3.5% of naive CD8, roughly 2.4% of memory CD4, and roughly 0.4% of memory CD8 clonotypes were shared across a few donors. Larger estimated clonotype richness was generally found for naive subsets than for memory subsets.

The donors were healthy, HIV-negative adults with no recently reported acute infections or vaccinations. All donors were Caucasian adults living in Nashville, Tennessee, USA. Magnetic negative selection was used to enrich CD4+ T cells, after which naive cells were positively selected on CD45RA and the negative fraction became the memory subset. Blood was collected by leukapheresis, and PBMCs were isolated by Ficoll-Histopaque density gradient centrifugation and then cryopreserved in liquid nitrogen vapor phase. Analytical flow cytometry was used to check the purity and quantity of each magnetically sorted T cell population. From each sorted fraction, genomic DNA was isolated and quantified by UV absorbance on a Nanodrop 2000c. The CDR3 runs 15 amino acids, cysteine and phenylalanine included. Just CDR3 DNA is preserved here, 45 bases in frame from base 1. Using the deep immunoSEQ assay, multiplex PCR amplified TCR CDR3 regions from genomic DNA. Extracted genomic DNA from each cell subset was spread evenly across all wells of several immunoSEQ 96-well plates, with each plate serving as a replicate. Each replicate PCR for sorted subsets received roughly 0.2 ug genomic DNA, equal to 30,000 or so T cell genomes. Purified libraries were quantified with a Qubit 3.0 fluorometer, sized on a Bioanalyzer 2100, and re-quantified with the KAPA Library Quantification kit. Every immunoSEQ 96-well plate was sequenced on a separate single-read 150-cycle Illumina NextSeq 550 flow cell. The source study handled its data this way. Because only junctional sequences without quality scores were contained in the immunoSEQ output, filtering matching that applied to full-length reads could not be performed. Sequences were annotated with PyIR, a Python wrapper for IgBLAST v1.9, using IMGT germline references to assign V/J genes and CDR3. Any read was removed if the V/J assignment was weak (E-value above 1e-6), the CDR3 was missing, or the read contained stop codons, out-of-frame junctions, or ambiguous translated residues. V3J clonotypes were defined by identical inferred V gene, J gene, and CDR3 amino acid sequence. The percentage overlap between two repertoires was calculated by dividing the number of shared unique clonotypes by the size of the smaller repertoire. RTK rarefaction, the Chao1 estimator, and Recon v2.1 estimates of unobserved clonotypes were used to assess repertoire richness. For all TCRbeta clonotypes obtained by the gDNA method from four donors, generation probabilities were computed with OLGA. TCRdb carries this immuneACCESS record with in-frame sequences only. Its versions omit some clonotypes, under half of them owing to an unresolved V gene in the studies checked, with the rest unexplained. Clonal size and the V and J genes are those of that table, whereas D and trimming came from the DNA. This sample gives hundreds of thousands of clones in total; roughly 95% of them show up just once. Approximately 0.062% of the sample is in the top ten clones.

This clonotype was obtained from a woman aged 25 to 39 in good health. Sequenced material: naive CD4+ T cells sorted from blood. In the paper's terms, the cell subset or site label means: CD45RA+ positively selected. The sequence links TRBV12-2 to TRBJ2-2; the table calls TRBD1, which could not be checked here. TRBV12-2 is a pseudogene segment. The nucleotide sequence is given as TGTGCAAGTCGCAAAGACAGGGAGTACACCGGGGAGCTGTTTTTT. It translates as CASRKDREYTGELFF.